Below are 14 T cell receptor beta chains sequenced from a single sample in a study of beta chain features in type 1 diabetes. These receptors' antigens are unknown. Whole-study results and caveats: In all four CD4+ subsets, TCRB CDR3 length was significantly, moderately reduced in type 1 diabetes.

Expressed TCRB transcripts were sequenced because the entire RNA isolate underwent reverse transcription. Method: immunoSEQ multiplex PCR; TCRdb's copy keeps in-frame clones and lacks some. The sample shows more than 120,000 clones, more than 10% of them seen only once. The sequenced sample was central memory CD4+ T cells from blood. The receptors stem from a man aged 18 to 30 with type 1 diabetes.

The chain has TRBV28 and TRBJ2-7; weak D call: TRBD1 (5 bases). CDR3 size: 15 residues. V was clipped by 6 bases and J by 3 bases, with 18 bases between them. Germline V gene lookup returns CDR1 MDHEN and CDR2 SYDVKM. CDR3 residues: CASRRTLGGYYEQYF. The CDR3 nucleotides read TGTGCCAGCAGAAGGACATTAGGTGGATACTACGAGCAGTACTTC.

This clone occurred a few times. This chain joins TRBV7-6 and TRBJ2-1, with 9 bases aligning to TRBD1. In germline, CDR1 is SGHVS, CDR2 FNYEAQ. This CDR3 spans 15 amino acids. Germline trimming cut 1 base from V and 4 bases from J; bases unmatched to any gene: 2. This CDR3 is CASSLGQGDYNEQFF. The CDR3 DNA reads as TGTGCCAGCAGCTTAGGACAGGGGGATTACAATGAGCAGTTCTTC. The full variable domain, in which reference TRBV7-6 and TRBJ2-1 provide the parts outside the CDR3, is GAGVSQSPRYKVTKRGQDVALRCDPISGHVSLYWYRQALGQGPEFLTYFNYEAQQDKSGLPNDRFSAERPEGSISTLTIQRTEQRDSAMYRCASSLGQGDYNEQFFGPGTRLTVL.

The table lists this clone with many counts. This rearrangement joins TRBV7-3 to TRBJ2-5, with no clear D. Germline CDR1 and CDR2: SGHTA and FQGTGA. The CDR3 is 14 residues long. The ends were cut back, 5 bases at V and 1 base at J, with 11 bases in the middle. The CDR3 is CASSLMPSQETQYF. The CDR3 DNA reads as TGTGCCAGCAGCCTGATGCCGTCCCAAGAGACCCAGTACTTC. The entire variable domain, with the rest obtained from reference TRBV7-3 and TRBJ2-5, is as follows: GAGVSQTPSNKVTEKGKYVELRCDPISGHTALYWYRQSLGQGPEFLIYFQGTGAADDSGLPNDRFFAVRPEGSVSTLKIQRTERGDSAVYLCASSLMPSQETQYFGPGTRLLVL.

This clone was counted between two and nine times. DNA for the CDR3: TGTGCCAGCTCACCAACCTCACAGGGGAGTGAGCAGTTCTTC. This gives the protein CASSPTSQGSEQFF. The rearrangement joins TRBV18 to TRBJ2-1; 7 bases agree with TRBD1. The germline CDR1 and CDR2 sequences are KGHSH and LQKENI. The CDR3 sequence is 14 residues long. After removal of 2 bases from V and 9 bases from J, the junction contained 7 bases not matched to a gene. Full variable domain (remainder filled in from reference TRBV18 and TRBJ2-1): NAGVMQNPRHLVRRRGQEARLRCSPMKGHSHVYWYRQLPEEGLKFMVYLQKENIIDESGMPKERFSAEFPKEGPSILRIQQVVRGDSAAYFCASSPTSQGSEQFFGPGTRLTVL.

V and J are TRBV2 and TRBJ2-7; TRBD2 aligns across 7 bases. With V trimmed by 2 bases and J by 12 bases, 7 bases remained unmatched. Germline assignment: CDR1 SNHLY and CDR2 FYNNEI. This CDR3 spans 12 amino acids. CDR3 sequence (DNA): TGTGCCAGCAGTGAATCGGGGACTATTCGGTACTTC. It encodes CASSESGTIRYF.

The rearrangement joins TRBV23-1 to TRBJ2-2; 10 bases match TRBD1. TRBV23-1 is assigned to the ORF class and has an uncertain function. J gave up 6 bases and V 3 bases, and 7 bases lay outside the gene matches. This CDR3 region has 16 residues. In nucleotides, the CDR3 is TGCGCCAGCAGTCATCGGGACAGGGGTAGGGCCGGGGAGCTGTTTTTT. Amino acid sequence: CASSHRDRGRAGELFF.

The rearrangement joins TRBV6-5 to TRBJ2-7; TRBD1 is a possible D gene (6 bases). This CDR3 contains 14 residues. Germline V gene sequence: CDR1 MNHEY, CDR2 SVGAGI. The germline V and J ends were trimmed by 6 bases and 2 bases, with 14 bases remaining between them. This chain's CDR3 is CASSQFQGPYEQYF. Here the CDR3 DNA reads TGTGCCAGCAGCCAATTCCAGGGGCCCTACGAGCAGTACTTC.

The CDR3 loop is CASSSGLPQAFF. DNA for the CDR3: TGCGCCAGCAGTTCCGGGCTACCCCAAGCTTTCTTT. The chain has TRBV5-1 and TRBJ1-1, with unresolved D. The V and J ends lost 5 bases and 9 bases respectively, with 14 bases between them. This CDR3 spans 12 amino acids. From germline, CDR1 is SGHRS and CDR2 YFSETQ.

The chain employs TRBV19 and TRBJ2-4, with D uncertain. The V and J ends lost 2 bases and 0 bases respectively, with 8 bases between them. Germline CDR1 reads LNHDA; CDR2 reads SQIVND (reference sequence). The CDR3 is 15 residues long. DNA of the CDR3: TGTGCCAGTAGTATAAGCACCGTAGCCAAAAACATTCAGTACTTC. Protein: CASSISTVAKNIQYF.

This clone was seen a handful of times. This chain joins TRBV18 and TRBJ2-2; unclear D gene. The CDR3 has 12 amino acids. V was trimmed by 3 bases and J by 6 bases, leaving 5 bases between them. Germline V lookup: CDR1 KGHSH, CDR2 LQKENI. As DNA, the CDR3 is TGTGCCAGCTCACCCTTTCCCGGGGAGCTGTTTTTT. Translating it yields CASSPFPGELFF.

This clone was recorded a few times. V gene TRBV4-1 combines with J gene TRBJ2-1; either TRBD1 or TRBD2 may fit D (5 bases each). The CDR3 loop spans 14 amino acids. Germline V gives CDR1 MGHRA, CDR2 YSYEKL. The V end lost 3 bases, the J end lost 4 bases, and 10 bases lay between the germline ends. CDR3 sequence reads: CASSHHGAYNEQFF. In DNA, the CDR3 is TGCGCCAGCAGCCATCACGGGGCATACAATGAGCAGTTCTTC.

In this sample, this clone turned up a few times. The V and J genes are TRBV7-9 and TRBJ1-2; TRBD1 is a possible D gene (5 bases). In germline, CDR1 is SEHNR, CDR2 FQNEAQ (reference sequence). This CDR3 has 12 residues. Trimming cost V 0 bases and J 6 bases, with 5 bases left between them. CDR3 nucleotides: TGTGCCAGCAGCTTAGCGGGGGATGGCTACACCTTC. It specifies CASSLAGDGYTF.

This clone was detected only once. The rearrangement links TRBV11-3 to TRBJ2-1, with D unclear. This CDR3 contains 16 residues. CDR1 SGHNT and CDR2 YENEEA come from the germline V gene. Trimming took off 1 base at V and 5 bases at J, with 15 bases between the two ends. CDR3 residues: CASSLVEGLGDNEQFF. The DNA for the CDR3 is TGTGCCAGCAGCTTAGTCGAAGGGTTAGGCGACAATGAGCAGTTCTTC.

CDR3 DNA sequence: TGTGCCAGCAGCCCAGGACAGTCCCTTGAAGCTTTCTTT. This codes for CASSPGQSLEAFF. The chain employs TRBV14 and TRBJ1-1, with D possibly matching TRBD1 (6 bases). Trimming removed 4 bases at V and 7 bases at J, with 13 bases between. There are 13 residues in the CDR3. Per the germline V gene, CDR1 is SGHDN and CDR2 is FVKESK.